This passage covers 14 T cell receptor beta chains from one sample sequenced in a study of blood T cell repertoires in COVID-19. TCRdb's copy holds only in-frame clones and misses some; the assay was immunoSEQ multiplex PCR. Of some 250,000 clones in the sample, around 79% were seen once. The sample taken for sequencing was peripheral blood. The receptor source for this set is an elderly woman with acute or convalescent COVID-19.

This clone was counted between two and nine times. This rearrangement joins TRBV5-1 to TRBJ2-7; 7 bases match TRBD2. Germline lookup yields CDR1 SGHRS and CDR2 YFSETQ. V shed 0 bases and J 6 bases; nucleotides not matched to a gene: 3. This CDR3 is built from 13 residues. The CDR3 loop is CASSLGGTTEQYF. The DNA for the CDR3 is TGCGCCAGCAGCTTGGGTGGGACTACCGAGCAGTACTTC.

This clone turned up a few times. The rearrangement links TRBV19 to TRBJ2-7, with a possible D match to TRBD1 (5 bases). The CDR3 has 16 amino acids. Germline V gene sequence: CDR1 LNHDA, CDR2 SQIVND (reference sequence). V shed 0 bases and J shed 6 bases, with 18 bases lying between them. The CDR3 DNA reads TGTGCCAGTAGTATAGATCATCAGGGTATGAAAGGCGAGCAGTACTTC. This codes for CASSIDHQGMKGEQYF. Full variable domain (outside the CDR3, taken from reference TRBV19 and TRBJ2-7): DGGITQSPKYLFRKEGQNVTLSCEQNLNHDAMYWYRQDPGQGLRLIYYSQIVNDFQKGDIAEGYSVSREKKESFPLTVTSAQKNPTAFYLCASSIDHQGMKGEQYFGPGTRLTVT.

V and J are TRBV6-6 and TRBJ2-5; D might be TRBD2 (6 bases). The V and J ends lost 0 bases and 5 bases respectively, with 16 bases between them. The CDR3 extends over 16 amino acids. Germline V CDR1 and CDR2: MNHNY, SVGAGI (reference sequence). CDR3 coding DNA: TGTGCCAGCAGTTACTCTTGGGGGGTAGTAGAGGAGACCCAGTACTTC. It encodes CASSYSWGVVEETQYF.

V and J are TRBV21-1 and TRBJ2-5; the table's D call of TRBD1 was not tested on the DNA. TRBV21-1 is a pseudogene. This CDR3 has 16 residues. CDR3 sequence: CASSKVYRGLQETQYF. The DNA for the CDR3 is TGTGCCAGCAGCAAAGTGTACAGGGGGCTACAAGAGACCCAGTACTTC.

This clone has a single count. This chain joins TRBV5-1 and TRBJ1-4; no clear D gene. V lost 0 bases and J lost 0, with 9 bases in between. CDR3 length: 16 residues. CDR1 and CDR2 from the germline V gene are SGHRS and YFSETQ. CDR3 DNA sequence: TGCGCCAGCAGCTTGGGGGCTCTCGCAACTAATGAAAAACTGTTTTTT. This translates into CASSLGALATNEKLFF.

The chain has TRBV18 and TRBJ2-3; D is unresolved. The germline gives CDR1 KGHSH, CDR2 LQKENI. Trimming left V 5 bases short and J 0 bases short, with 6 bases between. The CDR3 covers 13 residues. DNA for the CDR3: TGTGCCAGCTCAACAGCTAGCACAGATACGCAGTATTTT. Protein product: CASSTASTDTQYF.

The V and J genes are TRBV2 and TRBJ2-2, with 10 bases that match TRBD2. This CDR3 contains 16 residues. Germline-derived CDR1 and CDR2 are SNHLY and FYNNEI. Trimming at V came to 5 bases and at J to 6 bases, leaving 9 bases not matched to a gene. The CDR3 DNA reads as TGTGCCAGCAGTATATCAGGGACTAGCGTCGCCGGGGAGCTGTTTTTT. As protein: CASSISGTSVAGELFF.

The V call is TRBV27, the J call TRBJ2-5; D not resolved. V dropped 3 bases and J dropped 2 bases, with 7 bases sitting between them. CDR3 length: 13 residues. Per the germline V gene, CDR1 is MNHEY and CDR2 is SMNVEV (reference sequence). CDR3 sequence (DNA): TGTGCCAGCAGTTTCCTCGGGCAAGAGACCCAGTACTTC. Translating gives CASSFLGQETQYF.

This clone was seen once. The V and J genes are TRBV27 and TRBJ1-1; a possible D gene is TRBD1 (5 bases). Between the trimmed V and J ends, which lost 0 bases and 7 bases, there was a span of 15 bases. Looked up from germline, CDR1 is MNHEY and CDR2 is SMNVEV (reference sequence). CDR3 length equals 15 residues. The CDR3 bases are TGTGCCAGCAGTTTATCGTTGGGGGGGTCGAGTGAAGCTTTCTTT. Amino acids: CASSLSLGGSSEAFF.

V usage is TRBV11-2 and J usage is TRBJ2-7, with D tentatively TRBD1 (6 bases). The V gene lost 5 bases and the J gene lost 0 bases, with 14 bases spanning the gap. The germline gives CDR1 SGHAT, CDR2 FQNNGV. The CDR3 covers 15 residues. The CDR3 spells CASSTDRISSYEQYF. The CDR3 DNA is TGTGCCAGCAGCACCGACAGGATTAGCTCCTACGAGCAGTACTTC.

This clone was counted between two and nine times. The chain links TRBV6-2 or TRBV6-3 to TRBJ2-5; the D gene is possibly TRBD2 (6 bases). There are 16 residues in the CDR3. The germline V gene encodes CDR1 MNHEY and CDR2 SVGEGT. The germline V and J ends were trimmed by 4 bases and 4 bases, with 19 bases remaining between them. CDR3 sequence reads: CASSSGLGPGVETQYF. The CDR3 region has the DNA TGTGCCAGCAGTTCGGGACTGGGCCCTGGGGTAGAGACCCAGTACTTC.

The CDR3 region has the DNA TGCGCCAGCAGCTTGACAGGGTTTCGGGATGGCTACACCTTC. It specifies CASSLTGFRDGYTF. The J gene is TRBJ1-2, the V gene TRBV5-1; TRBD1 might be the D (6 bases). The CDR3 runs to 14 residues. The ends were cut back, 1 base at V and 6 bases at J, with 13 bases in the middle. The germline V gene has CDR1 SGHRS and CDR2 YFSETQ.

This clone has only a few counts. Mismatch with germline at one junction end may stem from a read error. The rearrangement joins TRBV7-9 to TRBJ2-1, with D tentatively TRBD2 (5 bases). Germline V gene lookup returns CDR1 SEHNR and CDR2 FQNEAQ (reference sequence). The CDR3 has 12 residues. This CDR3 is CASSLDRASSVF. CDR3 DNA: TGTGCCAGCAGCTTAGATAGGGCTAGCTCGGTCTTC.

The chain uses TRBV5-4 and TRBJ2-3; 10 nucleotides agree with TRBD2. The germline gives CDR1 SGHNT, CDR2 YYREEE (reference sequence). CDR3 length equals 16 residues. With V trimmed by 4 bases and J by 4 bases, 9 bases remained unmatched. The chain's CDR3 is CASSPVLAGDSDTQYF. The DNA of the CDR3 is TGTGCCAGCAGCCCGGTTCTAGCGGGAGATTCAGATACGCAGTATTTT. Full variable domain (missing parts from reference TRBV5-4 and TRBJ2-3): ETGVTQSPTHLIKTRGQQVTLRCSSQSGHNTVSWYQQALGQGPQFIFQYYREEENGRGNFPPRFSGLQFPNYSSELNVNALELDDSALYLCASSPVLAGDSDTQYFGPGTRLTVL.